The 14 T cell receptor beta chains in this list originate from one sample, sequenced in a study of blood T cell repertoires in COVID-19. Here immunoSEQ multiplex PCR was the method, and the copy in TCRdb shows in-frame clones only, minus some. The sample carries some 150,000 clones, around 83% recorded once. The sequenced sample consisted of peripheral blood. The source of these receptors is a human donor in a cohort sampled during active COVID-19.

The V gene is TRBV28, the J gene TRBJ2-7; 7 bases map to TRBD1. Germline V lookup: CDR1 MDHEN, CDR2 SYDVKM. There are 12 residues in the CDR3. V shed 8 bases and J 4 bases; nucleotides not matched to a gene: 5. CDR3 sequence (DNA): TGTGCCAGCTCGGACAGGATTTACGAGCAGTACTTC. Its protein product is CASSDRIYEQYF.

The chain joins TRBV27 to TRBJ1-1, with D possibly being TRBD1 (6 bases). The CDR3 is made up of 16 amino acids. The germline gives CDR1 MNHEY, CDR2 SMNVEV (reference sequence). The V gene lost 7 bases and the J gene lost 5 bases, with 23 bases spanning the gap. The CDR3 here is CASTPEVGRGSTEAFF. The DNA of the CDR3 is TGTGCCAGCACCCCCGAGGTTGGGAGGGGGAGTACTGAAGCTTTCTTT.

This chain connects TRBV2 to TRBJ2-1, with TRBD2 identical over 12 bases. The CDR3 has 15 amino acids. Germline V CDR1 and CDR2: SNHLY, FYNNEI. V dropped 5 bases and J dropped 8; count of bases not matched to a gene: 7. This CDR3 reads CASSYLTSGSDEQFF. Written as DNA, the CDR3 is TGTGCCAGCAGTTACCTGACTAGCGGGAGTGATGAGCAGTTCTTC.

The CDR3 protein is CASSLAGGQYNEQFF. In nucleotides, the CDR3 is TGCGCCAGCAGCCTAGCGGGAGGGCAATACAATGAGCAGTTCTTC. The V call is TRBV5-1, the J call TRBJ2-1; TRBD2 agrees at 12 bases. Germline lookup yields CDR1 SGHRS and CDR2 YFSETQ. V dropped 4 bases and J dropped 4; count of bases not matched to a gene: 3. The CDR3 contains 15 residues.

The chain couples TRBV11-1 to TRBJ2-5; the match to TRBD2 covers 7 bases. The CDR3 has 14 amino acids. V gave up 7 bases and J gave up 1 base; unmatched junction bases: 6. Germline lookup yields CDR1 SGHAT and CDR2 FQDESV (reference sequence). CDR3 region: CASTYGLGQETQYF. CDR3 nucleotide sequence: TGTGCCAGCACCTACGGACTAGGCCAAGAGACCCAGTACTTC.

The chain couples TRBV5-1 to TRBJ2-2; 8 bases agree with TRBD1. CDR1 SGHRS and CDR2 YFSETQ come from the germline V gene. This CDR3 has 17 residues. After removal of 4 bases from V and 6 bases from J, the junction contained 14 bases not matched to a gene. For the CDR3, the DNA is TGCGCCAGCAGCCCCAACCGCGGCACAGGGGGAGCCGGGGAGCTGTTTTTT. Its protein is CASSPNRGTGGAGELFF.

This clone was seen ten or more times. The chain has TRBV6-5 and TRBJ2-6; D is unclear. In germline, CDR1 is MNHEY, CDR2 SVGAGI. This CDR3 has 13 amino acids. V was cut by 6 bases and J by 2 bases, with 5 bases left in between. The CDR3 protein is CASSGTGANVLTF. The CDR3, as DNA: TGTGCCAGCAGCGGTACTGGGGCCAACGTCCTGACTTTC.

This clone was picked up a small number of times. The CDR3 DNA is TGTGCCAGCAGCTCTAGTCGGGGGGCCCGGGGGTCACCCCTCCACTTT. Its translation: CASSSSRGARGSPLHF. The chain joins TRBV7-6 to TRBJ1-6; TRBD1 is a possible D gene (6 bases). The CDR3 sequence is 16 residues long. CDR1 and CDR2 from the germline V gene are SGHVS and FNYEAQ. The V gene lost 4 bases and the J gene lost 10 bases, with 20 bases spanning the gap.

This clone was counted once. V is TRBV27 and J is TRBJ1-2; TRBD1 aligns across 7 bases. Germline V gene data show CDR1 as MNHEY and CDR2 as SMNVEV (reference sequence). The CDR3 is 15 residues long. Unmatched junction bases numbered 6, after V lost 5 bases and J lost 0 bases. The CDR3 here is CASSLRQGPNYGYTF. Written as DNA, the CDR3 is TGTGCCAGCAGTCTTCGACAGGGCCCTAACTATGGCTACACCTTC.

This clone was recorded a few times. This rearrangement joins TRBV19 to TRBJ1-3; D is perhaps TRBD1 (6 bases). V was pared by 7 bases and J by 0 bases, with 16 bases between. Germline V lookup: CDR1 LNHDA, CDR2 SQIVND (reference sequence). The length of the CDR3 is 16 residues. CDR3 region: CASKGRGYSSGNTIYF. The CDR3 DNA reads as TGTGCCAGTAAGGGCAGGGGTTACAGCTCTGGAAACACCATATATTTT.

The chain carries TRBV19 and TRBJ1-3; 7 bases fit TRBD1. With 6 bases clipped from V and 8 bases from J, the junction kept 7 bases outside the gene matches. Per the germline V gene, CDR1 is LNHDA and CDR2 is SQIVND (reference sequence). The CDR3 covers 13 residues. Here the CDR3 reads CASRGRGSDTIYF. The CDR3 DNA reads TGTGCCAGTAGAGGCAGGGGGAGCGACACCATATATTTT.

The sample holds a few counts of this clone. The chain combines TRBV30 with TRBJ1-2; 10 bases are a match to TRBD1. This CDR3 spans 17 amino acids. Looked up from germline, CDR1 is GTSNPN and CDR2 is SVGIG (reference sequence). The junction had 11 bases not matched to a gene; V was cut back by 4 bases and J by 0 bases. The CDR3 nucleotides are TGTGCCTGGACCTCTATTCTCGGACAGGGGGCTAACTATGGCTACACCTTC. Translation: CAWTSILGQGANYGYTF.

The chain links TRBV5-1 to TRBJ2-7; D perhaps matches TRBD2 (5 bases). The CDR3 contains 15 residues. V lost 2 bases to trimming and J lost 6 bases, with 18 bases between them. The V gene's germline CDR1 is SGHRS and CDR2 YFSETQ. DNA of the CDR3: TGCGCCAGCAGCTTTTCTAGCTCGGGGTACGGCGAGCAGTACTTC. Translated: CASSFSSSGYGEQYF.

The CDR3 loop reads CASSRPLSEEDTGELFF. CDR3 sequence (DNA): TGTGCCAGCAGCCGCCCCCTATCGGAGGAGGACACCGGGGAGCTGTTTTTT. The V call is TRBV3-1 (or the pseudogene TRBV3-2), the J call TRBJ2-2; tentative D call: TRBD2 (5 bases). The CDR3 has 17 amino acids. V was pared by 4 bases and J by 3 bases, with 18 bases between. Looked up from germline, CDR1 is LGHDT and CDR2 is YNNKEL (reference sequence).